These T cell receptor beta chains were read from a single sample in a study of control samples from healthy donors and cancer patients. Using immunoSEQ multiplex PCR, the repertoire was profiled, and TCRdb retains in-frame clones only, with some absent. The data contain hundreds of thousands of clones, about 93% of them seen just once; the ten biggest clones take up 5% to 7%. Sequencing input: PBMCs. Receptors originate from a man aged 35-49 years with head and neck cancer. The CDR3 runs from the conserved cysteine through the conserved F or W. A D gene is named only where the DNA matches it firmly.

TRBD2,TRBV27,TRBJ2-5,CASSLVASGRYETQYF
NA,TRBV28,TRBJ2-5,CASSFLFPDPGLRETQYF
TRBD2,TRBV27,TRBJ2-3,CASSRTSGIDTQYF
TRBD2,TRBV28,TRBJ2-2,CASRDSGRTNTGELFF
NA,TRBV7-2,TRBJ1-6,CASSLPTAYNSPLHF
NA,TRBV7-3,TRBJ2-1,CASSAGVSSYNEQFF
NA,TRBV7-2,TRBJ2-5,CASSLAQGRETQYF
NA,TRBV10-3,TRBJ1-6,CAISESRGVVDSPLHF
NA,TRBV2,TRBJ2-5,CASSEGPEMTQYF
TRBD1,TRBV14,TRBJ2-3,CASSQRPGQGTDTQYF
NA,TRBV28,TRBJ2-7,CASSLQSGFYEQYF
NA,TRBV11-2,TRBJ1-2,CASSLEGVADYGYTF
NA,TRBV28,TRBJ1-5,CASSTTGLYQPQHF
TRBD1,TRBV11-3,TRBJ2-7,CASSQNRGPNEQYF
NA,TRBV5-6,TRBJ2-7,CASSLGAGGAAYEQYF
TRBD2,TRBV6-6,TRBJ2-3,CASSTAGGPTDTQYF
NA,TRBV28,TRBJ2-2,CASSFGGQPTPGELFF
NA,TRBV10-3,TRBJ2-7,CAISSGVRASLGEQYF
NA,TRBV6-5,TRBJ1-1,CASRVVGDLSTEAFF
NA,TRBV18,TRBJ2-5,CASSPPVAGGETQYF
NA,TRBV30,TRBJ2-7,CAWSKRAREQYF
TRBD2,TRBV7-2,TRBJ2-7,CASSLRREVSYEQYF
TRBD2,TRBV9,TRBJ2-3,CASSVLSGADTQYF
NA,TRBV18,TRBJ2-5,CASSPTVGETQYF
NA,TRBV7-3,TRBJ2-1,CASSSTRDSEQFF
NA,TRBV27,TRBJ2-7,CASRGNLNGEQYF
NA,TRBV9,TRBJ2-4,CASSIGTHQNIQYF
NA,TRBV27,TRBJ1-5,CASSLANSNQPQHF
NA,TRBV3-1/TRBV3-2,TRBJ2-3,CASSQDGGTDTQYF
NA,TRBV6-1,TRBJ2-1,CASSDLWDNEQFF
TRBD1,TRBV30,TRBJ2-7,CAWSVGSGGTYEQYF
TRBD2,TRBV14,TRBJ2-1,CASSQLAGGFYNEQFF
TRBD1,TRBV2,TRBJ1-5,CASRRDRGDQPQHF
TRBD1,TRBV5-1,TRBJ2-7,CASSWGQGAGEQYF
NA,TRBV2,TRBJ1-2,CASSPFGVDDDYGYTF
NA,TRBV6-6,TRBJ1-4,CASSSSGGIIEKLFF
NA,TRBV19,TRBJ2-2,CASTTGTNTGELFF
TRBD2,TRBV28,TRBJ2-7,CAIAASGRPPYEQYF
TRBD1,TRBV5-1,TRBJ1-2,CASSWDSTYGYTF
NA,TRBV5-6,TRBJ2-7,CASSLAGGLAGYEQYF
NA,TRBV5-1,TRBJ2-5,CASSLGQPGQETQYF
NA,TRBV18,TRBJ2-2,CASSPGLIANTGELFF
NA,TRBV7-3,TRBJ1-1,CASSTMGTEAFF
NA,TRBV10-1,TRBJ1-1,CASSVHGNTEAFF
NA,TRBV20-1,TRBJ2-3,CSASQTDTQYF